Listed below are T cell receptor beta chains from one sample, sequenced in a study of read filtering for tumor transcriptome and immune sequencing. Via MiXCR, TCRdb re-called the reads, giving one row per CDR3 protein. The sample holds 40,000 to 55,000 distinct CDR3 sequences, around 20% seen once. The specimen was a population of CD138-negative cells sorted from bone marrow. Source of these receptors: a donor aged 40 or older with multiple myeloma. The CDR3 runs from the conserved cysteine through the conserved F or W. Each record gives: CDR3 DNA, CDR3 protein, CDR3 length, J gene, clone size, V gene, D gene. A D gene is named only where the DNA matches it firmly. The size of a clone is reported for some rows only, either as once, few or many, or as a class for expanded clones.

TGTGCCAGCTCACCCCCAAAACGCGGGAGCTCCTACAATGAGCAGTTCTTC | CASSPPKRGSSYNEQFF | 17 | TRBJ2-1 | many | TRBV18 | TRBD2
TGTGCCACCAGCAGCCATTTTGGCGGAGAGACCCAGTACTTC | CATSSHFGGETQYF | 14 | TRBJ2-5 | many | TRBV15 | -
TGTGCCTGGAGTCACCGGGACTTTGAGCAGTTCTTC | CAWSHRDFEQFF | 12 | TRBJ2-1 | - | TRBV30 | -
TGTGCCAGCAGCTTAGCGGCCGCGAAAGATACGCAGTATTTT | CASSLAAAKDTQYF | 14 | TRBJ2-3 | many | TRBV7-9 | -
TGTGCCAGCAGCTTGGCCGGGACTAGCGGGAGTTTAGAGACCCAGTACTTC | CASSLAGTSGSLETQYF | 17 | TRBJ2-5 | many | TRBV5-5 | TRBD2
TGTGCCAGCAGCCCCCGGACTTCTAACACCGGGGAGCTGTTTTTT | CASSPRTSNTGELFF | 15 | TRBJ2-2 | many | TRBV11-2 | -
TGCAGTGCCGGGGGACAGGGCCTTTTGAACTATGGCTACACCTTC | CSAGGQGLLNYGYTF | 15 | TRBJ1-2 | many | TRBV20-1 | TRBD1
TGCGCCTCTAGTCAGGGTGTTGGCACCGGGGAGCTGTTTTTT | CASSQGVGTGELFF | 14 | TRBJ2-2 | many | TRBV5-1 | -
TGTGCCAGCAGCCAGAGGGCGTCTGGTGAAAAACTGTTTTTT | CASSQRASGEKLFF | 14 | TRBJ1-4 | many | TRBV14 | -
TGTGCCAGCAGCTTACTCCCGCCTAGCGGATACAATGAGCAGTTCTTC | CASSLLPPSGYNEQFF | 16 | TRBJ2-1 | few | TRBV7-3 | TRBD2
TGTGCCAGCAGCGCGTCCGGACTAGCGGGAGTCGTTCATGAGCAGTTCTTC | CASSASGLAGVVHEQFF | 17 | TRBJ2-1 | medium-sized | TRBV9 | TRBD2
TGTGCCAGCAGTAAGAGCGGGAGCCTGGATGAGCAGTTCTTC | CASSKSGSLDEQFF | 14 | TRBJ2-1 | few | TRBV6-1 | TRBD2
TGTGCCAGCAGCTACATCCTCCTAGCGGGAGGGTCCTACGAGCAGTACTTC | CASSYILLAGGSYEQYF | 17 | TRBJ2-7 | many | TRBV21-1 | -
TGTGCCAGCAGTGAAGCGGGGGCCCGACCCCGTTCCACAGATACGCAGTATTTT | CASSEAGARPRSTDTQYF | 18 | TRBJ2-3 | - | TRBV2 | -
TGTGCCAGCAGTTACGGGACAGGGGTTATGAATGGAGAGACCCAGTACTTC | CASSYGTGVMNGETQYF | 17 | TRBJ2-5 | many | TRBV6-2/TRBV6-3 | TRBD1
TGTGCCAGCAGTTACTCTGGAAACACCATATATTTT | CASSYSGNTIYF | 12 | TRBJ1-3 | - | TRBV6-2/TRBV6-3 | -
TGCAGTGGGGCTAGCGGGATCGGCCCTGTCGACGAGCAGTACTTC | CSGASGIGPVDEQYF | 15 | TRBJ2-7 | many | TRBV20-1 | TRBD2
TGTGCCAGCAGCCGCATCCGGCCCGGGGTTGATGAGCAGTTCTTC | CASSRIRPGVDEQFF | 15 | TRBJ2-1 | medium-sized | TRBV14 | -
TGCAGCGTTATGGGACTAGCGGGAAGAAAACTCAATGAGCAGTTCTTC | CSVMGLAGRKLNEQFF | 16 | TRBJ2-1 | many | TRBV29-1 | TRBD2
TGCAGTGCTAAGGCGGGAGGGATCTACTACAATGAGCAGTTCTTC | CSAKAGGIYYNEQFF | 15 | TRBJ2-1 | many | TRBV20-1 | TRBD2
TGTGCCAGCAGCTTAGAGGCTAGCGGGGGGTACAATGAGCAGTTCTTC | CASSLEASGGYNEQFF | 16 | TRBJ2-1 | many | TRBV11-2 | TRBD2
TGTGCCAGTAGTACGACAGGGGGCGGCGAGCAGTACTTC | CASSTTGGGEQYF | 13 | TRBJ2-7 | medium-sized | TRBV19 | TRBD1
TGCGCCAGCAGCCCAGAGACAGGGACTGACGGGGAGCTGTTTTTT | CASSPETGTDGELFF | 15 | TRBJ2-2 | few | TRBV5-1 | -
TGCGCCAGCATACCCCTACCAGGATCATTCGACGAGCAGTACTTC | CASIPLPGSFDEQYF | 15 | TRBJ2-7 | - | TRBV5-1 | -
TGTGCCAGCAGCCAAGCGAGTTGGAGCTCCTACGAGCAGTACTTC | CASSQASWSSYEQYF | 15 | TRBJ2-7 | many | TRBV3-1 | -
TGTGCCAGCAGCATAGGGGGGGGGGCTGGCAATCAGCCCCAGCATTTT | CASSIGGGAGNQPQHF | 16 | TRBJ1-5 | many | TRBV12-3/TRBV12-4 | -
TGTGCCAGCAGCTTCGACACAGATACGCAGTATTTT | CASSFDTDTQYF | 12 | TRBJ2-3 | few | TRBV7-9 | -
TGCAGTGCTAAAGATCCCGGGGCAACTAATGAAAAACTGTTTTTT | CSAKDPGATNEKLFF | 15 | TRBJ1-4 | many | TRBV20-1 | -
TGCGCCAGCAGCTTGAGGGACCGGAACACTGAAGCTTTCTTT | CASSLRDRNTEAFF | 14 | TRBJ1-1 | many | TRBV5-1 | -
TGCAGCGTTGGGGACAGAAACTATGGCTACACCTTC | CSVGDRNYGYTF | 12 | TRBJ1-2 | many | TRBV29-1 | TRBD1
TGTGCCAGCAGTGAAGGGGCAGCACAAGAGACCCAGTACTTC | CASSEGAAQETQYF | 14 | TRBJ2-5 | many | TRBV2 | -
TGTGCCAGCATGGGGACCCAAAGGGGGTACGAGCAGTACTTC | CASMGTQRGYEQYF | 14 | TRBJ2-7 | many | TRBV2 | -
TGCAGCGTATCCATCGGGGCTAGCGGTTACCAAGAGACCCAGTACTTC | CSVSIGASGYQETQYF | 16 | TRBJ2-5 | medium-sized | TRBV29-1 | TRBD2
TGCAGCTTCACGTCTCACTATGGCTACACCTTC | CSFTSHYGYTF | 11 | TRBJ1-2 | many | TRBV29-1 | -
TGCGCCAGCAGCTTGGCGGGAGGGCCGGTGAATGAGCAGTTCTTC | CASSLAGGPVNEQFF | 15 | TRBJ2-1 | many | TRBV5-1 | TRBD2
TGTGCCAGCAGCAACAGCCGGGACAATGAGCAGTTCTTC | CASSNSRDNEQFF | 13 | TRBJ2-1 | - | TRBV5-4 | -